This TCR beta chain was sequenced during a study of cytomegalovirus exposure and HLA in healthy donors. Of note for this clone: Its specificity is not known.

The donors were in the approximately 130-subject validation cohort; that cohort was separate from the roughly 730-subject first cohort. Notes on the study in general: A later analysis found first-cohort TCR clusters tended to co-occur in the 120 validation repertoires. A list of about 180 TCR beta chains associated with cytomegalovirus was given.

J lost 0 bases, V lost 8 bases, and 9 bases had no gene match. The germline V gene encodes CDR1 MDHEN and CDR2 SYDVKM. CDR3 length equals 16 residues. Here immunoSEQ multiplex PCR was the method, and the copy in TCRdb shows in-frame clones only, minus some. There are around 400,000 clones in the sample; about nine tenths occur only once, and around 0.8% lies in the top ten. The chain has TRBV28 and TRBJ2-1; TRBD2 aligns across 8 bases. The sample taken for sequencing was PBMCs. The receptor comes from a woman aged 18-29 years in good health and CMV-seronegative. The CDR3 region is CASARTGTSSYNEQFF. The CDR3 DNA sequence: TGTGCCAGCGCCAGAACCGGGACTAGCTCCTACAATGAGCAGTTCTTC.